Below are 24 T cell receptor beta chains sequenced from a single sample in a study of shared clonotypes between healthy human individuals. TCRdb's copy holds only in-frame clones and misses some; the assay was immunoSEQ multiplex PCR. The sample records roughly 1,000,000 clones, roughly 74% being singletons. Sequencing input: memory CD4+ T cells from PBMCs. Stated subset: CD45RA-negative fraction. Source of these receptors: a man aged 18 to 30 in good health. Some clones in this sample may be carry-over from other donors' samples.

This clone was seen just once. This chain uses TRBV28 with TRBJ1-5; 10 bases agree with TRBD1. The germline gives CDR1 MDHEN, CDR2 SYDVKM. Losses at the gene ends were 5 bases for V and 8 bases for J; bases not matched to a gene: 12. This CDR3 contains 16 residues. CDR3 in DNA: TGTGCCAGCAGTCGTCCCGGGACAGGGGCCCTGAAGCCCCAGCATTTT. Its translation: CASSRPGTGALKPQHF.

The CDR3 loop reads CASSRSGELFF. The CDR3, as DNA: TGTGCCAGCAGCCGGTCCGGGGAGCTGTTTTTT. The chain uses TRBV27 and TRBJ2-2; no firm D call. The CDR3 is 11 amino acids. V was cut by 6 bases and J by 6 bases, with 5 bases left in between. Germline V gene data show CDR1 as MNHEY and CDR2 as SMNVEV (reference sequence).

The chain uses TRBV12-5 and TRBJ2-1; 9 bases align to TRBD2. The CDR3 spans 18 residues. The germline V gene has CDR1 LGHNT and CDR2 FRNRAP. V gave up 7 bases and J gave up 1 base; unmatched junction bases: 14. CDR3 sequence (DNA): TGTGCTAGTGCCGATGACAAGGCGGGAGGGAGGTCCTACAATGAGCAGTTCTTC. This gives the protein CASADDKAGGRSYNEQFF.

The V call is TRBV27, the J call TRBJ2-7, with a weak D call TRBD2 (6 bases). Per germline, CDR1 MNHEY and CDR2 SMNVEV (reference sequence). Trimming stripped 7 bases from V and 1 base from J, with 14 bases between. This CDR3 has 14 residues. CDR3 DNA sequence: TGTGCCAGCAAACCCCGGGACTGGTCCTACGAGCAGTACTTC. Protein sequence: CASKPRDWSYEQYF.

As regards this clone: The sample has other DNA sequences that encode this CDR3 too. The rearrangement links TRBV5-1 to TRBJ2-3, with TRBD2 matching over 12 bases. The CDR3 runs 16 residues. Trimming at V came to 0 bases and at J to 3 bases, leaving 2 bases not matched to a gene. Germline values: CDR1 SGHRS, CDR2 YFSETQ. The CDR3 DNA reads TGCGCCAGCAGCTTGGGACTAGCGGGAGTAACAGATACGCAGTATTTT. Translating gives CASSLGLAGVTDTQYF.

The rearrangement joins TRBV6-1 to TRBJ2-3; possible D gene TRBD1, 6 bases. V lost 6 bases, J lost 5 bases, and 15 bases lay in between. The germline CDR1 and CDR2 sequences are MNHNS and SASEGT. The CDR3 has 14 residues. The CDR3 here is CASRDSKGVDTQYF. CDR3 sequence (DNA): TGTGCCAGCAGGGACAGTAAAGGGGTAGATACGCAGTATTTT.

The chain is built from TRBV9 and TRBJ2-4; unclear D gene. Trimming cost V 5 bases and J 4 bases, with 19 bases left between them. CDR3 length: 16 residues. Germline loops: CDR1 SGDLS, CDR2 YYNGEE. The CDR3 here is CASSGQVGSRKNIQYF. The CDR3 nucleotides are TGTGCCAGCAGTGGCCAGGTCGGTTCACGTAAAAACATTCAGTACTTC.

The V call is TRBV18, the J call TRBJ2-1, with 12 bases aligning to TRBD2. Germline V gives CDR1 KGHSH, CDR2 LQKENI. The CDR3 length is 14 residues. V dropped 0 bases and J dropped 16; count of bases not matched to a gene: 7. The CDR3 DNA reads TGTGCCAGCTCACCACCGACTAGCGGGGGAGGCCCCTTCTTC. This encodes CASSPPTSGGGPFF. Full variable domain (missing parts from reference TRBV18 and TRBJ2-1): NAGVMQNPRHLVRRRGQEARLRCSPMKGHSHVYWYRQLPEEGLKFMVYLQKENIIDESGMPKERFSAEFPKEGPSILRIQQVVRGDSAAYFCASSPPTSGGGPFFGPGTRLTVL.

The CDR3 is CASSYSREWRSPLHF. CDR3 nucleotides: TGTGCCAGCAGTTACTCCAGGGAATGGCGATCACCCCTCCACTTT. The genes are TRBV6-5 and TRBJ1-6; possible D gene TRBD1, 5 bases. V lost 0 bases and J 10 bases, leaving 13 bases between the germline ends. The germline V gene has CDR1 MNHEY and CDR2 SVGAGI. CDR3 length equals 15 residues.

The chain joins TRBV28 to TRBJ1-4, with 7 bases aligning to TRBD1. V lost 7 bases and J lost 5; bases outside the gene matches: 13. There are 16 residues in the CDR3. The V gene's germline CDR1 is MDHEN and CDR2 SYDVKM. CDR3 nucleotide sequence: TGTGCCAGCATGGCATCGTGGGGACAGAGGAATGAAAAACTGTTTTTT. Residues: CASMASWGQRNEKLFF.

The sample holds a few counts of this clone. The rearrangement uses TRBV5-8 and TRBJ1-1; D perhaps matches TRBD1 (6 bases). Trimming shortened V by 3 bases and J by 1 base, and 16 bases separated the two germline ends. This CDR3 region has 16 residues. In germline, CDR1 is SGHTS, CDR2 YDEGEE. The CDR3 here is CASSSRFQQGNTEAFF. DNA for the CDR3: TGTGCCAGCAGCTCCCGTTTTCAACAGGGGAACACTGAAGCTTTCTTT.

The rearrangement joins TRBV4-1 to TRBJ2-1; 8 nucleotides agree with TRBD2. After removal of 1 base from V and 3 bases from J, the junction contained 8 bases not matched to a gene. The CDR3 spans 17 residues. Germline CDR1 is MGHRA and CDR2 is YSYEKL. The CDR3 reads CASSQAGSRGDYNEQFF. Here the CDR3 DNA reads TGCGCCAGCAGCCAAGCGGGCTCGCGGGGGGACTACAATGAGCAGTTCTTC.

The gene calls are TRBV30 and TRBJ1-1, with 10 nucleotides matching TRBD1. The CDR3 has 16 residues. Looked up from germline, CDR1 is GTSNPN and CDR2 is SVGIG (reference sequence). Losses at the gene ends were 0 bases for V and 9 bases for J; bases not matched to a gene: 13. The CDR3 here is CAWSVRPGTGVIQAFF. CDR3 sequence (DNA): TGTGCCTGGAGTGTACGCCCTGGGACAGGGGTAATCCAAGCTTTCTTT.

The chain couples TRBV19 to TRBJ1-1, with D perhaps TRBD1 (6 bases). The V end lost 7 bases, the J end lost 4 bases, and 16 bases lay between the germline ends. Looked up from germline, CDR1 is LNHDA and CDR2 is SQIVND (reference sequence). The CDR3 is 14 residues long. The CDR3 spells CASTRQVWGTEAFF. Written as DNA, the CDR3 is TGTGCCAGTACCCGACAGGTTTGGGGCACTGAAGCTTTCTTT.

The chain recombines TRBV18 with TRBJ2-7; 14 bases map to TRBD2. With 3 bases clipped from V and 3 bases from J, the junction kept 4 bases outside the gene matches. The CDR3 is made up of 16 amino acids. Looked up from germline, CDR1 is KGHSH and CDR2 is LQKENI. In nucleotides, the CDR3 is TGTGCCAGCTCACCGGGACTAGCGGGAGAAGGCTACGAGCAGTACTTC. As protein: CASSPGLAGEGYEQYF.

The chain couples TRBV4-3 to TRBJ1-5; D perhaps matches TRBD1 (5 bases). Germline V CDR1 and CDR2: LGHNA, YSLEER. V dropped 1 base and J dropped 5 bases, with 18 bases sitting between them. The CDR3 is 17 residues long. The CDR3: CASSQAPWGGEDQPQHF. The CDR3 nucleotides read TGCGCCAGCAGCCAAGCGCCATGGGGAGGGGAGGATCAGCCCCAGCATTTT.

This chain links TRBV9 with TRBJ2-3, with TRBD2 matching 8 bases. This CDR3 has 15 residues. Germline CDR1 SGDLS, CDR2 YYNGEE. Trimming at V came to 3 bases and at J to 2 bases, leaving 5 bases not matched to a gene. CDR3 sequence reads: CASSGTSGFTDTQYF. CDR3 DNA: TGTGCCAGCAGCGGTACTAGCGGATTCACAGATACGCAGTATTTT.

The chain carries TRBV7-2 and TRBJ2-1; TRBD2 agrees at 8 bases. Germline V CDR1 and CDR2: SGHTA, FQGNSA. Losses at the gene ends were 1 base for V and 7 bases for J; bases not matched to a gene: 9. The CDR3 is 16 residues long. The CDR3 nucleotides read TGTGCCAGCAGCTTAGGGGCGGGAGGTCATAGGAATGAGCAGTTCTTC. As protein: CASSLGAGGHRNEQFF.

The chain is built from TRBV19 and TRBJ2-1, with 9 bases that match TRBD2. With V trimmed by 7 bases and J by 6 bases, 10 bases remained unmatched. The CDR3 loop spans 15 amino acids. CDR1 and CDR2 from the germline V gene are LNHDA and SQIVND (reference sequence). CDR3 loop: CASTQRTSASNEQFF. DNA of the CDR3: TGTGCCAGTACCCAAAGGACTAGCGCTTCCAATGAGCAGTTCTTC.

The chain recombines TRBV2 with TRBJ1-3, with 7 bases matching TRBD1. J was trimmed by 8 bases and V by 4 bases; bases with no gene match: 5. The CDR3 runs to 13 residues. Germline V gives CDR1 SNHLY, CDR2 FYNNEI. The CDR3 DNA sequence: TGTGCCAGCAGTGTACGACAGGGAGACACCATATATTTT. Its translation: CASSVRQGDTIYF.

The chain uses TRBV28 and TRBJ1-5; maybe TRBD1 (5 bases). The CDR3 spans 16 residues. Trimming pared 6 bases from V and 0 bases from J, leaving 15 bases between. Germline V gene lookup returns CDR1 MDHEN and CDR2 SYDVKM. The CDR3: CASREGIWFSNQPQHF. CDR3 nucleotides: TGTGCCAGCAGAGAGGGGATTTGGTTTAGCAATCAGCCCCAGCATTTT.

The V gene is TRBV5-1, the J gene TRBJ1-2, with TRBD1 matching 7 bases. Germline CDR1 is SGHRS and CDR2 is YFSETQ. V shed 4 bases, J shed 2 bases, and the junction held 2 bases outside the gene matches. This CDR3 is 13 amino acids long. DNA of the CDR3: TGCGCCAGCAGCAAGGGACAGAACTATGGCTACACCTTC. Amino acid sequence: CASSKGQNYGYTF.

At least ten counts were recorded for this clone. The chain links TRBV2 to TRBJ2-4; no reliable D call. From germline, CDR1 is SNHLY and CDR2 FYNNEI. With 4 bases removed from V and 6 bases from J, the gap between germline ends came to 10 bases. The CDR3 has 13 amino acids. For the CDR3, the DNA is TGTGCCAGCAGTGGTCAGGCAGCAAACATTCAGTACTTC. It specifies CASSGQAANIQYF.

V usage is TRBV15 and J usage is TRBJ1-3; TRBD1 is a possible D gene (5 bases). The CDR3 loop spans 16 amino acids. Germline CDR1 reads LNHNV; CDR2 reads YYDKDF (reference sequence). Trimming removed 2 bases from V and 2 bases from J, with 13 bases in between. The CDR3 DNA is TGTGCCACCAGCAGACCACCTCGGGGGGCTGGAAACACCATATATTTT. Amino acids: CATSRPPRGAGNTIYF.